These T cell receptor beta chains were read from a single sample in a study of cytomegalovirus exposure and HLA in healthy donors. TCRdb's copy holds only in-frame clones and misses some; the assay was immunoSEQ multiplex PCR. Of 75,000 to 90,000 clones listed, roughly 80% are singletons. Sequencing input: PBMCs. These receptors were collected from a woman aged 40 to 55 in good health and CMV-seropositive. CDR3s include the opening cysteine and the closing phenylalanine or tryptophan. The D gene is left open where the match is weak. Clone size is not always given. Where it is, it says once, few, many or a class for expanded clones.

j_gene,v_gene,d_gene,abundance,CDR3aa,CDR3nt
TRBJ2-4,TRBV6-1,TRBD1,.,CASSEVQDRENIQYF,TGTGCCAGCAGTGAAGTGCAGGACAGGGAAAACATTCAGTACTTC
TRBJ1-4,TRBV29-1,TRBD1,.,CSAGQAVGELFF,TGCAGCGCGGGACAGGCCGTGGGGGAACTGTTTTTT
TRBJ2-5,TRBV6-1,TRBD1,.,CASSEDRGRTETQYF,TGTGCCAGCAGTGAAGACAGGGGACGCACAGAGACCCAGTACTTC
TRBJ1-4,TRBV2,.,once,CASNEGGIGEKLFF,TGTGCCAGCAACGAAGGGGGAATTGGCGAAAAACTGTTTTTT
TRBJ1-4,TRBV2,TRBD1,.,CASSRDSQATNEKLFF,TGTGCCAGCAGTAGGGACAGCCAAGCAACTAATGAAAAACTGTTTTTT
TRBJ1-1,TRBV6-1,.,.,CASISAPNTEAFF,TGTGCCAGCATTAGTGCCCCGAACACTGAAGCTTTCTTT
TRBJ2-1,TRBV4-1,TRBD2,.,CASSQTGGPLVEQFF,TGCGCCAGCAGCCAGACGGGGGGGCCGTTGGTTGAGCAGTTCTTC
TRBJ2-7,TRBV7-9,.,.,CASSATGTPSSYEQYF,TGTGCCAGCAGCGCAACCGGGACTCCGAGCTCCTACGAGCAGTACTTC
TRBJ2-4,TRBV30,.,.,CAWSPRGAGQLAKNIQYF,TGTGCCTGGAGTCCACGGGGAGCCGGACAGCTAGCCAAAAACATTCAGTACTTC
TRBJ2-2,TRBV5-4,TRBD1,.,CASSSDRGLSGELFF,TGTGCCAGCAGCTCGGACAGGGGGCTAAGCGGGGAGCTGTTTTTT
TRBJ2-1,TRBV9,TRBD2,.,CASSVTSAGGRYEQFF,TGTGCCAGCAGCGTAACATCCGCGGGGGGGCGGTATGAGCAGTTCTTC
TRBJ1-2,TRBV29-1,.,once,CSVETGSYGYTF,TGCAGCGTTGAGACAGGATCCTATGGCTACACCTTC
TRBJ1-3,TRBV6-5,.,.,CASSYLSQVSGNTIYF,TGTGCCAGCAGTTACCTCTCACAGGTCTCTGGAAACACCATATATTTT
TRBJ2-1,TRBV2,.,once,CASSEIGGSYNEQFF,TGTGCCAGCAGTGAAATAGGGGGATCCTACAATGAGCAGTTCTTC
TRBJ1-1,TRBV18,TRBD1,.,CASSSGQGAIEAFF,TGTGCCAGCTCATCGGGACAGGGGGCTATTGAAGCTTTCTTT
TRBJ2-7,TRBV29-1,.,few,CSVEPPLGAGTGEQYF,TGCAGCGTTGAACCACCATTGGGGGCAGGGACCGGAGAGCAGTACTTC
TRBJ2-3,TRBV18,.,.,CASSPGRRYTDTQYF,TGTGCCAGCTCACCGGGGCGGCGATACACAGATACGCAGTATTTT
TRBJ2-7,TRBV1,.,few,CTSSQGGTVSSYEQYF,TGCACCAGCAGCCAAGGCGGGACGGTGAGCTCCTACGAGCAGTACTTC
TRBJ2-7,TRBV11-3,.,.,CASSLGGSSYEQYF,TGTGCCAGCAGCTTAGGGGGCAGCTCCTACGAGCAGTACTTC
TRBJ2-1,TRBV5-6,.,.,CASSLTGNNEQFF,TGTGCCAGCAGCCTCACAGGGAACAATGAGCAGTTCTTC
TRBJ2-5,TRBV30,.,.,CAWSGSGGTQYF,TGTGCCTGGAGTGGGAGCGGCGGGACCCAGTACTTC
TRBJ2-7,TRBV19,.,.,CASSPNGEEEQYF,TGTGCCAGTAGTCCCAACGGGGAAGAGGAGCAGTACTTC
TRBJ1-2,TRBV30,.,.,CAWGDQGNYGYTF,TGTGCCTGGGGTGATCAGGGCAACTATGGCTACACCTTC
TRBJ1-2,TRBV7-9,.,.,CASSLRQTQNYGYTF,TGTGCCAGCAGCTTGCGACAGACACAAAACTATGGCTACACCTTC
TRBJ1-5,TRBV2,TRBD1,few,CASSALGTGNQPQHF,TGTGCCAGCAGCGCCCTTGGGACAGGCAATCAGCCCCAGCATTTT
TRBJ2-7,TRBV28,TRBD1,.,CATTTGTGVNYEQYF,TGTGCCACCACTACCGGGACAGGGGTGAACTACGAGCAGTACTTC
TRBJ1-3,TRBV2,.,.,CASSEDRIPGNVIYF,TGTGCCAGCAGTGAAGACAGAATACCTGGAAACGTCATATATTTT
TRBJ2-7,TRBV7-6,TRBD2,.,CASSLAAALAGAGAYEQYF,TGTGCCAGCAGCTTAGCGGCCGCACTAGCGGGAGCGGGGGCCTACGAGCAGTACTTC
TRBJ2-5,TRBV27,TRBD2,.,CASRTSGSETQYF,TGTGCCAGCAGAACTAGCGGGAGTGAGACCCAGTACTTC
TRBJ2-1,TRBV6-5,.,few,CASTRSVNNEQFF,TGTGCCAGCACCCGGAGCGTAAACAATGAGCAGTTCTTC
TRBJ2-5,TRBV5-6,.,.,CASSFRGEETQYF,TGTGCCAGCAGCTTCAGGGGGGAAGAGACCCAGTACTTC
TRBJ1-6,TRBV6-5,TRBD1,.,CASSYGGQANSPLHF,TGTGCCAGCAGTTACGGGGGACAGGCCAATTCACCCCTCCACTTT
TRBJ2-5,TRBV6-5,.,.,CASSYGRNQETQYF,TGTGCCAGCAGTTACGGCAGGAACCAAGAGACCCAGTACTTC
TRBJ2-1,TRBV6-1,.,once,CASSGLGGAENEQFF,TGTGCCAGCAGTGGGCTAGGCGGGGCGGAGAATGAGCAGTTCTTC
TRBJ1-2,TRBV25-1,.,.,CASTPSGRDGYTF,TGTGCCAGCACTCCCTCGGGCAGGGATGGCTACACCTTC
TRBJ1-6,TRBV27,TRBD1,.,CASSPRGLNSPLHF,TGTGCCAGCAGCCCCAGGGGGCTCAATTCACCCCTCCACTTT
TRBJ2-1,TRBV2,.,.,CASSELSGYDEQFF,TGTGCCAGCAGTGAACTCAGCGGGTACGATGAGCAGTTCTTC
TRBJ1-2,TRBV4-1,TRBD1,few,CASSQETGLYGYTF,TGCGCCAGCAGCCAAGAGACAGGGCTCTATGGCTACACCTTC
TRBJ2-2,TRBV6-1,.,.,CASTERGQGELFF,TGTGCCAGCACCGAAAGAGGACAGGGGGAGCTGTTTTTT
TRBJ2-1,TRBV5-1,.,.,CASSLSAGSAVSYNEQFF,TGCGCCAGCAGCCTCTCCGCCGGGAGTGCGGTGTCCTACAATGAGCAGTTCTTC
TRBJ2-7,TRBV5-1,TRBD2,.,CASSFSTSGSYEQYF,TGCGCCAGCAGCTTCTCGACTAGCGGATCCTACGAGCAGTACTTC
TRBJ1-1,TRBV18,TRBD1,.,CASSGQGARTEAFF,TGTGCCAGCTCAGGACAGGGGGCGAGAACTGAAGCTTTCTTT
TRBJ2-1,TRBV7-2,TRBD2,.,CASSWTRLAGGPNNEQFF,TGTGCCAGCAGCTGGACCAGACTAGCGGGAGGCCCAAACAATGAGCAGTTCTTC
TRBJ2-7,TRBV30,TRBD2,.,CAWSTDSGSREQYF,TGTGCCTGGAGTACGGATAGCGGGAGTCGCGAGCAGTACTTC
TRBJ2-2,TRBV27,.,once,CASSLTQGTGELFF,TGTGCCAGCAGTTTGACACAGGGAACCGGGGAGCTGTTTTTT
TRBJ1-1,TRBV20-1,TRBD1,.,CSAGTGGLGGF,TGCAGTGCTGGGACAGGGGGCCTTGGGGGTTTT
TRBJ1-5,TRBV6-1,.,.,CASKGTVSNQPQHF,TGTGCCAGCAAAGGAACAGTAAGCAATCAGCCCCAGCATTTT
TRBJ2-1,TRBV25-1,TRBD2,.,CASSPWGGEQFF,TGTGCCAGCAGTCCCTGGGGAGGGGAGCAGTTCTTC